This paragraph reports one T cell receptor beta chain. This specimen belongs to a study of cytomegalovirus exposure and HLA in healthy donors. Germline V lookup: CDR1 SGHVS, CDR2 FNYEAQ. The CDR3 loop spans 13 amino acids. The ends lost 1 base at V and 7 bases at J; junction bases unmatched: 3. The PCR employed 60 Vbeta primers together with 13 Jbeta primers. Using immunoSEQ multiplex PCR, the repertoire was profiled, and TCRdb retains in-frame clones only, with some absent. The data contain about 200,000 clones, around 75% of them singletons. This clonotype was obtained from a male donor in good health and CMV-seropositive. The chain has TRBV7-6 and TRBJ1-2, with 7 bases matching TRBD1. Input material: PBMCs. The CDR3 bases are TGTGCCAGCAGCTTAGGAACAGGGGCTGGCTACACCTTC. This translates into CASSLGTGAGYTF. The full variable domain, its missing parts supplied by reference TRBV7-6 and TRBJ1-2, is GAGVSQSPRYKVTKRGQDVALRCDPISGHVSLYWYRQALGQGPEFLTYFNYEAQQDKSGLPNDRFSAERPEGSISTLTIQRTEQRDSAMYRCASSLGTGAGYTFGSGTRLTVV.